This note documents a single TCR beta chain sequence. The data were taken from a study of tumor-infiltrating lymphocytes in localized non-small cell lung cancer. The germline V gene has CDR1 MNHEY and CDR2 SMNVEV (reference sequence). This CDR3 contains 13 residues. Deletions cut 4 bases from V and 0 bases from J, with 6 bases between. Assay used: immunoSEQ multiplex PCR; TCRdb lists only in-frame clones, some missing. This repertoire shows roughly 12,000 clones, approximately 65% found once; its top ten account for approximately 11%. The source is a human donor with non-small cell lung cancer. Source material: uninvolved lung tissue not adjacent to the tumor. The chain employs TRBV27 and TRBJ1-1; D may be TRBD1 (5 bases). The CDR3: CASSWGVNTEAFF. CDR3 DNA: TGTGCCAGCAGTTGGGGGGTGAACACTGAAGCTTTCTTT.